This TCR beta chain is from a study of blood T cell repertoires in COVID-19. As for the study in general: Sample material is recorded as cDNA or gDNA derived from T cells, B-cell-depleted T cells, or PBMCs.

Methods used by the authors: Reference gene primer amplification gave estimated nucleated cell counts. Assay used: immunoSEQ multiplex PCR; TCRdb lists only in-frame clones, some missing. Clone size and the V and J calls come from that table; the DNA yielded D and trimming. The sample includes around 45,000 clones, approximately 79% seen only once; the top ten take 33%. The CDR3 has 15 residues. Looked up from germline, CDR1 is WNHNN and CDR2 is SYGVQD (reference sequence). Trimming left V 5 bases short and J 9 bases short, with 20 bases between. The genes are TRBV10-1 and TRBJ2-1; maybe TRBD2 (7 bases). The material sequenced was peripheral blood. This TCR derives from a woman older than 75 with acute or convalescent COVID-19. CDR3 amino acids: CASSSRGAFSGEQFF. CDR3 nucleotide sequence: TGCGCCAGCAGTTCTCGGGGGGCGTTTAGCGGTGAGCAGTTCTTC.